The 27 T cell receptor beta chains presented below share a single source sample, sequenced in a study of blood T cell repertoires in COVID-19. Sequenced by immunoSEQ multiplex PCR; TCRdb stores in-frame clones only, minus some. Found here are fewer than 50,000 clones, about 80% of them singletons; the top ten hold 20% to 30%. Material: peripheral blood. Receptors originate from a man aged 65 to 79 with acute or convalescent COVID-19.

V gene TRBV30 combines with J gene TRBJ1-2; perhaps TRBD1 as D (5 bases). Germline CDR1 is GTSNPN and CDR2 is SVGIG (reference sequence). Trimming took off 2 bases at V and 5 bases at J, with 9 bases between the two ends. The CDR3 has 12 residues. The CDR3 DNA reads TGTGCCTGGAGTATGACAGATTATGGCTACACCTTC. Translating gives CAWSMTDYGYTF.

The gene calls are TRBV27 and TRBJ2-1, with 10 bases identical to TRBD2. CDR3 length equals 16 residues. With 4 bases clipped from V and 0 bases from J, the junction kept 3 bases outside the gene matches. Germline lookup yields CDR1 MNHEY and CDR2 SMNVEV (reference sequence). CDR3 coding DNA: TGTGCCAGCAGTTACCTAGCGGGAGTCTCCTACAATGAGCAGTTCTTC. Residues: CASSYLAGVSYNEQFF.

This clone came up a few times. CDR3 sequence reads: CASSRRQGRYF. The CDR3 bases are TGTGCCAGCAGTCGCCGACAGGGAAGGTACTTC. The chain links TRBV27 to TRBJ2-7; TRBD1 matches at 7 bases. The germline V gene has CDR1 MNHEY and CDR2 SMNVEV (reference sequence). This CDR3 region has 11 residues. Trimming removed 5 bases from V and 12 bases from J; junction bases left unmatched: 7.

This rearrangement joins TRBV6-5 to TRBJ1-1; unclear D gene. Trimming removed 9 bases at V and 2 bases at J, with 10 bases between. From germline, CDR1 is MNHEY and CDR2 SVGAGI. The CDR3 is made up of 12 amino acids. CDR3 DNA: TGTGCCAGTTTACAGTACAACACTGAAGCTTTCTTT. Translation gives CASLQYNTEAFF.

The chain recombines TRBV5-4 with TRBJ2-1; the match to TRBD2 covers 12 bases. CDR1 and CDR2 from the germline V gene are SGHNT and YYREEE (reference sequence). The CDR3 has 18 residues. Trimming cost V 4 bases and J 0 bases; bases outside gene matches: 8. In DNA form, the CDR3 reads TGTGCCAGCAGCCCAGGACTAGCGGGAAGGAGCTCCTACAATGAGCAGTTCTTC. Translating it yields CASSPGLAGRSSYNEQFF.

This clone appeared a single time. CDR3 region: CASSYSGQGGYEQYF. In DNA form, the CDR3 reads TGTGCCAGCAGTTATAGCGGACAGGGTGGCTACGAGCAGTACTTC. J is TRBJ2-7 and V is TRBV7-2; 8 nucleotides agree with TRBD1. This CDR3 region has 15 residues. The ends lost 6 bases at V and 3 bases at J; junction bases unmatched: 10. Germline V lookup: CDR1 SGHTA, CDR2 FQGNSA.

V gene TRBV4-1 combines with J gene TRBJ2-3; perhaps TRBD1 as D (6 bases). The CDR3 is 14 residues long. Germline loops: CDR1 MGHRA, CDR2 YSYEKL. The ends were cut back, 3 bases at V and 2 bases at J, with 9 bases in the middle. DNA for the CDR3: TGCGCCAGCAGCCAGACAGGACACACAGATACGCAGTATTTT. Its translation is CASSQTGHTDTQYF.

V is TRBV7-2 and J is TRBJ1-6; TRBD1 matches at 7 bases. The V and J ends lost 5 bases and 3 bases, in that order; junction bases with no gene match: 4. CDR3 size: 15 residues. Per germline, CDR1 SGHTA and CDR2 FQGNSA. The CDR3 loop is CASSTGQVYNSPLHF. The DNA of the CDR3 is TGTGCCAGCAGCACCGGACAGGTCTATAATTCACCCCTCCACTTT.

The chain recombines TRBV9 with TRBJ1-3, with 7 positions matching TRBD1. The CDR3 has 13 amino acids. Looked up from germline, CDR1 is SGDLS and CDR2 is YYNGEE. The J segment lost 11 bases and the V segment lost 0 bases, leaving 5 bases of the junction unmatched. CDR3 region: CASSVGTGQSIYF. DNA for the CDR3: TGTGCCAGCAGCGTAGGTACGGGACAGTCCATATATTTT.

Written as DNA, the CDR3 is TGTGCCAGCTCACCACAAGGGGTCGGGTACTCCTACGAGCAGTACTTC. Protein product: CASSPQGVGYSYEQYF. The chain is built from TRBV18 and TRBJ2-7, with a weak D call TRBD1 (5 bases). Trimming left V 1 base short and J 0 bases short, with 13 bases between. CDR1 and CDR2 from the germline V gene are KGHSH and LQKENI. The CDR3 consists of 16 residues.

The DNA for the CDR3 is TGTGCCAGCAGTTACTCGACGGGACAGGGTCCCCACGAGCAGTACTTC. This gives the protein CASSYSTGQGPHEQYF. The chain carries TRBV6-5 and TRBJ2-7, with TRBD1 matching 9 bases. The ends lost 0 bases at V and 5 bases at J; junction bases unmatched: 8. The V gene's germline CDR1 is MNHEY and CDR2 SVGAGI. The CDR3 has 16 amino acids.

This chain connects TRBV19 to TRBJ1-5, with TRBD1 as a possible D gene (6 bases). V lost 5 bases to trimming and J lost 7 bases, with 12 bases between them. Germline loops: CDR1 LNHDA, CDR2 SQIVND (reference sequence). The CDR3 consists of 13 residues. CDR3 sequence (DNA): TGTGCCAGTAGTGTACAGGGTGGGCAGCCCCAGCATTTT. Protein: CASSVQGGQPQHF.

The DNA of the CDR3 is TGTGCCTGGAGTCTTGGACTAGCGGCTCTCAATGAGCAGTTCTTC. Protein sequence: CAWSLGLAALNEQFF. The V gene is TRBV30, the J gene TRBJ2-1; 10 nucleotides match TRBD2. There are 15 residues in the CDR3. V lost 2 bases to trimming and J lost 6 bases; unmatched junction nucleotides: 7. Germline V CDR1 and CDR2: GTSNPN, SVGIG (reference sequence).

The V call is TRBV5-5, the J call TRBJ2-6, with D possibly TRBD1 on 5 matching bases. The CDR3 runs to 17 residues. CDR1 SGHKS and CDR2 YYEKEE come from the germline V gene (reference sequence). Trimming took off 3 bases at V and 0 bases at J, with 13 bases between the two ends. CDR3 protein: CASSSVGASSGANVLTF. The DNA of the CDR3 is TGTGCCAGCAGCTCCGTTGGGGCCTCCTCTGGGGCCAACGTCCTGACTTTC.

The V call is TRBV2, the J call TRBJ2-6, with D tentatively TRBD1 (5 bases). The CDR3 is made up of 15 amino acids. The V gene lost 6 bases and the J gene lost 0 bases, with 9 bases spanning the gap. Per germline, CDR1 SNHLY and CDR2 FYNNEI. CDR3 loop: CASSRQSSGANVLTF. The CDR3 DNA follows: TGTGCCAGCAGCCGACAGAGCTCTGGGGCCAACGTCCTGACTTTC.

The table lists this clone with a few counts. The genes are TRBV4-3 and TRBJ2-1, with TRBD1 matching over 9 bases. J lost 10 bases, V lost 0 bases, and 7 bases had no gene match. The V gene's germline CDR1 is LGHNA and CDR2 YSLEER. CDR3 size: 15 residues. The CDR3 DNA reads TGCGCCAGCAGCCAAGATTGGACAGGGGCTTGGGAGCAGTTCTTC. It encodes CASSQDWTGAWEQFF.

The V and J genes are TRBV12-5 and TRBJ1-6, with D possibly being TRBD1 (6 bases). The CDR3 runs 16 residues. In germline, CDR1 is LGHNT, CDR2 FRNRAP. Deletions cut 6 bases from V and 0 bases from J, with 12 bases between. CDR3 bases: TGTGCTAGTGGCCCGGACAGTAGCTCCTATAATTCACCCCTCCACTTT. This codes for CASGPDSSSYNSPLHF.

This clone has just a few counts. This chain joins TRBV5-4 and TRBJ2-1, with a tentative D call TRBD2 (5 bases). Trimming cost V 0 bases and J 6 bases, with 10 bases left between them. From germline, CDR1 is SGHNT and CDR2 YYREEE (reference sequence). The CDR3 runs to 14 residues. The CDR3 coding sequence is TGTGCCAGCAGCTTGGATCTAGCAGCCAATGAGCAGTTCTTC. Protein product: CASSLDLAANEQFF. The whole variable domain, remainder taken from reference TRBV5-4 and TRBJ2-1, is ETGVTQSPTHLIKTRGQQVTLRCSSQSGHNTVSWYQQALGQGPQFIFQYYREEENGRGNFPPRFSGLQFPNYSSELNVNALELDDSALYLCASSLDLAANEQFFGPGTRLTVL.

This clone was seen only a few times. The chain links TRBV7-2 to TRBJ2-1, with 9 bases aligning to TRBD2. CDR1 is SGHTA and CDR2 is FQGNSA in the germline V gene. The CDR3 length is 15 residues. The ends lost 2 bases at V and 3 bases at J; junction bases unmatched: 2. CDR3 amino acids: CASSLLAGNYNEQFF. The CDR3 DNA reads TGTGCCAGCAGCTTACTAGCGGGGAACTACAATGAGCAGTTCTTC.

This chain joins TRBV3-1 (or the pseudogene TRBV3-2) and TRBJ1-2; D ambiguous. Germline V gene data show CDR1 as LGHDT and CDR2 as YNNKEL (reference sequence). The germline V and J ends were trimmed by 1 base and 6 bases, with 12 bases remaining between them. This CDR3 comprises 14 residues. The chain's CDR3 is CASSQGADTHGYTF. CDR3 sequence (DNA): TGTGCCAGCAGCCAAGGGGCAGACACTCATGGCTACACCTTC.

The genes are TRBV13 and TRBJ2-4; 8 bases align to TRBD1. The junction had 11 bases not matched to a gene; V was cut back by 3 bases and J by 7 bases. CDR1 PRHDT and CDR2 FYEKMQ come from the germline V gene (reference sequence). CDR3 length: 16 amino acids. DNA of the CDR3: TGTGCCAGCAGCTTCCGACAGGGGAGTATTACGAACATTCAGTACTTC. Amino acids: CASSFRQGSITNIQYF.

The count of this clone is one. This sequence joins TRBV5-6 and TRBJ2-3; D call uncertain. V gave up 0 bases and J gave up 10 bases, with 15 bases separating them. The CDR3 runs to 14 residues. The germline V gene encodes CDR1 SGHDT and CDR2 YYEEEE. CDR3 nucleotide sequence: TGTGCCAGCAGCTTGGACGAGATATCGAGTTCGCAGTATTTT. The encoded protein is CASSLDEISSSQYF.

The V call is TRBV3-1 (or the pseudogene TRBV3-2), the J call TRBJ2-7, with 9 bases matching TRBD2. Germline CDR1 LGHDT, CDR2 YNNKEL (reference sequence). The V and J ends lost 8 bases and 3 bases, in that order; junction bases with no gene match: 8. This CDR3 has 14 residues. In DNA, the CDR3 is TGTGCCAGCTCCCTAGCGGGACGGGACTACGAGCAGTACTTC. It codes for CASSLAGRDYEQYF.

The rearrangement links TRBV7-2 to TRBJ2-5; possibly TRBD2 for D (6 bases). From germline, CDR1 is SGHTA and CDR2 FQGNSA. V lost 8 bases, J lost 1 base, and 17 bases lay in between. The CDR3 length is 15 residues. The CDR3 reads CASPREAGTQETQYF. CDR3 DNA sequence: TGTGCCAGCCCCCGAGAGGCGGGAACCCAAGAGACCCAGTACTTC.

In DNA form, the CDR3 reads TGCGCCAGCAGCCCCCATGGGGGGGGCCCTGGGGGATTCTACGAGCAGTACTTC. Amino acid sequence: CASSPHGGGPGGFYEQYF. The chain joins TRBV5-1 to TRBJ2-7, with D possibly TRBD2 on 7 matching bases. Per germline, CDR1 SGHRS and CDR2 YFSETQ. The ends were cut back, 4 bases at V and 3 bases at J, with 26 bases in the middle. The CDR3 contains 18 residues. The entire variable domain, with the rest obtained from reference TRBV5-1 and TRBJ2-7, is as follows: KAGVTQTPRYLIKTRGQQVTLSCSPISGHRSVSWYQQTPGQGLQFLFEYFSETQRNKGNFPGRFSGRQFSNSRSEMNVSTLELGDSALYLCASSPHGGGPGGFYEQYFGPGTRLTVT.

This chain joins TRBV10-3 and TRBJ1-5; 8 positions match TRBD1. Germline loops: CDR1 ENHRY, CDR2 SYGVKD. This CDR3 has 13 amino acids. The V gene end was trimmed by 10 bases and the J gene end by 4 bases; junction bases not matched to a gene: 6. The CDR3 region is CATATGANQPQHF. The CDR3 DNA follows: TGTGCCACGGCGACAGGGGCAAATCAGCCCCAGCATTTT.

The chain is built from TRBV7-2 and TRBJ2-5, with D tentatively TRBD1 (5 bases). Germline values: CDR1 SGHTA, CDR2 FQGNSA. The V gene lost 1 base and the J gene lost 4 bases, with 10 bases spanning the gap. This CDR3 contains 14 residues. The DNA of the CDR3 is TGTGCCAGCAGCTTAGGGGGAAGGGGAGAGACCCAGTACTTC. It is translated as CASSLGGRGETQYF.